The 28 T cell receptor beta chains below come from one sample, sequenced in a study of T cell clonality in common variable immunodeficiency (dated by TCRdb to between 2014 and 2016). Library preparation employed the immunoSEQ multiplex PCR assay. The immuneACCESS repertoire file appears here via TCRdb, limited to in-frame rearrangements. These files lack a portion of the clones; in checked studies, under half of the deficit traces to unresolved V genes, and the cause of the others is not known. Here the sample lists 55,000 to 65,000 clones, none seen once only. Around 1.6% of the sample comes from the top ten. The source material was peripheral blood mononuclear cells. Receptors originate from a person aged 18 to 70 in good health.

This clone showed up many times. The read finishes 3 residues shy of the CDR3 end, and the germline J gene is used to complete it. This chain uses TRBV30 with TRBJ2-3; a weak D match, TRBD2 (6 bases). The V end lost 3 bases, the J end lost 5 bases, and 9 bases lay between the germline ends. Germline loops: CDR1 GTSNPN, CDR2 SVGIG (reference sequence). The CDR3 consists of 12 residues. The CDR3 reads CAWRGGGDTQYF. The covered CDR3 bases are TGTGCCTGGAGGGGGGGTGGAGATACG.

This clone came up many times. The read falls 3 residues short of the CDR3 end, and the missing part is taken from the germline J gene. The V and J genes are TRBV2 and TRBJ2-3; 7 bases map to TRBD1. J gave up 7 bases and V 7 bases, and 11 bases lay outside the gene matches. The CDR3 covers 14 residues. Germline-derived CDR1 and CDR2 are SNHLY and FYNNEI. The CDR3 loop reads CASMGQTLGNTQYF. The part of the CDR3 DNA that was read is TGTGCCAGCATGGGACAGACGCTGGGTAATACG.

This clone has at least ten counts. The read comes to an end 3 residues before the CDR3 does, leaving the germline J gene to fill in the end. The chain has TRBV7-9 and TRBJ2-1; perhaps TRBD1 as D (6 bases). Trimming took 5 bases from V and 5 from J, leaving 7 bases between them. CDR3 size: 12 residues. Germline V lookup: CDR1 SEHNR, CDR2 FQNEAQ (reference sequence). Incomplete CDR3 DNA: TGTGCCAGCAGCCCAGGGGACAATGAG. It is translated as CASSPGDNE. The entire CDR3 protein reads CASSPGDNEQFF. The full variable domain, its missing parts supplied by reference TRBV7-9 and TRBJ2-1, is DTGVSQNPRHKITKRGQNVTFRCDPISEHNRLYWYRQTLGQGPEFLTYFQNEAQLEKSRLLSDRFSAERPKGSFSTLEIQRTEQGDSAMYLCASSPGDNEQFFGPGTRLTVL.

This clone was observed at least ten times. From the germline J gene comes the end of the CDR3, since the read stops 3 residues before it. This sequence joins TRBV5-1 and TRBJ1-5, with TRBD1 identical over 9 bases. From germline, CDR1 is SGHRS and CDR2 YFSETQ. This CDR3 contains 15 residues. The junction had 9 bases not matched to a gene; V was cut back by 4 bases and J by 7 bases. CDR3 protein: CASSPGDRAEQPQHF. Incomplete CDR3 DNA: TGCGCCAGCAGCCCCGGGGACAGGGCCGAACAGCCC. Supplemented by reference TRBV5-1 and TRBJ1-5, the full variable domain reads KAGVTQTPRYLIKTRGQQVTLSCSPISGHRSVSWYQQTPGQGLQFLFEYFSETQRNKGNFPGRFSGRQFSNSRSEMNVSTLELGDSALYLCASSPGDRAEQPQHFGDGTRLSIL.

This clone was counted many times. The CDR3 bases that were read are TGTGCCAGCAGCGACAGAATGAACACTGAA. This sequence encodes CASSDRMNTE. The entire CDR3 reads CASSDRMNTEAFF. This chain joins TRBV7-2 and TRBJ1-1; D is possibly TRBD1 (5 bases). The CDR3 end is not reached by the read, which stops 3 residues before it; the germline J gene fills it in. The germline gives CDR1 SGHTA, CDR2 FQGNSA. Between the trimmed V and J ends, which lost 5 bases and 0 bases, there was a span of 7 bases. The CDR3 spans 13 residues.

This clone was observed at least ten times. The germline gene is not matched at one end of the junction; a read error may be the cause. The sequence runs out 3 residues before the end of the CDR3; the remainder is reconstructed from the germline J gene. V and J are TRBV28 and TRBJ1-5, with a tentative D call TRBD1 (5 bases). The germline gives CDR1 MDHEN, CDR2 SYDVKM. CDR3 length: 15 amino acids. The CDR3 loop reads CASTLAGRADQPQHF. The covered CDR3 bases are TGTGCCAGCACTTTAGCTGGCAGGGCCGATCAGCCC.

This clone occurred many times. The CDR3 extends 3 residues past the end of the read, so its final part is completed from the germline J gene. The chain couples TRBV6-1 to TRBJ1-6, with D hard to call. Trimming took 0 bases from V and 5 from J, leaving 11 bases between them. The CDR3 has 16 amino acids. Germline assignment: CDR1 MNHNS and CDR2 SASEGT. The CDR3 DNA, read in part, is TGTGCCAGCAGTGAAGCGCAGGAGATTCATAATTCACCC. Amino acid sequence: CASSEAQEIHNSP. The whole CDR3 reads CASSEAQEIHNSPLHF.

This clone was recorded many times. The read comes to an end 3 residues before the CDR3 does, leaving the germline J gene to fill in the end. The V gene is TRBV4-1, the J gene TRBJ1-2, with 8 positions matching TRBD1. There are 14 residues in the CDR3. CDR1 MGHRA and CDR2 YSYEKL come from the germline V gene. V lost 3 bases to trimming and J lost 3 bases; unmatched junction nucleotides: 3. The covered CDR3 bases are TGCGCCAGCAGCCAGCCGGGACAGGACTATGGC. This encodes CASSQPGQDYG. The complete CDR3 protein is CASSQPGQDYGYTF.

This clone was counted at least ten times. Read sequence stops 3 residues before the CDR3 end, and the germline J gene provides the missing end. The identical CDR3 is also encoded by other nucleotide sequences in the sample. The chain couples TRBV5-1 to TRBJ2-7; 8 bases fit TRBD2. The CDR3 is 14 amino acids. V shed 2 bases, J shed 1 base, and the junction held 2 bases outside the gene matches. Germline-derived CDR1 and CDR2 are SGHRS and YFSETQ. CDR3 DNA (partial): TGCGCCAGCAGCTTAACTAGCGGATCCTACGAG. Its protein product is CASSLTSGSYE. The entire CDR3 protein is CASSLTSGSYEQYF.

This clone was seen many times. The CDR3 end lies 3 residues beyond the end of the read and is filled in from the germline J gene. The chain joins TRBV19 to TRBJ2-7, with D possibly TRBD1 on 6 matching bases. The V end lost 3 bases, the J end lost 2 bases, and 11 bases lay between the germline ends. CDR1 is LNHDA, CDR2 SQIVND, per germline (reference sequence). The CDR3 runs 14 residues. The CDR3 here is CASSIGTRAYEQYF. Incomplete CDR3 DNA: TGTGCCAGTAGTATCGGGACAAGAGCCTACGAG.

The sequenced CDR3 bases are TGTGCCAGCAGCAGGGACAGCCTTAGCACAGATACG. It translates to CASSRDSLSTDT. The whole CDR3 sequence is CASSRDSLSTDTQYF. V usage is TRBV7-9 and J usage is TRBJ2-3; TRBD1 aligns across 7 bases. The read terminates 3 residues ahead of where the CDR3 ends, so the germline J gene completes it. With V trimmed by 5 bases and J by 0 bases, 5 bases remained unmatched. The germline CDR1 and CDR2 sequences are SEHNR and FQNEAQ (reference sequence). This CDR3 comprises 15 residues.

In this sample, this clone turned up a few times. Read sequence stops 3 residues before the CDR3 end, and the germline J gene provides the missing end. This chain connects TRBV18 to TRBJ1-4; D uncertain. CDR3 size: 13 residues. CDR1 is KGHSH, CDR2 LQKENI, per germline. V was pared by 4 bases and J by 4 bases, with 7 bases between. The sequenced CDR3 bases are TGTGCCAGCTCACAGCAAGATAATGAAAAA. It encodes CASSQQDNEK. The whole CDR3 protein is CASSQQDNEKLFF.

This clone showed up many times. The read terminates 3 residues before the CDR3 end, so the remaining end is supplied by the germline J gene. The rearrangement links TRBV5-4 to TRBJ1-4, with D perhaps matching TRBD1 (6 bases). This CDR3 spans 14 amino acids. The V end lost 7 bases, the J end lost 8 bases, and 18 bases lay between the germline ends. In germline, CDR1 is SGHNT, CDR2 YYREEE (reference sequence). CDR3 amino acids: CASSSGGAGEKLFF. The DNA read from the CDR3 is TGTGCCAGCTCAAGTGGGGGGGCAGGAGAAAAA.

In this sample, this clone turned up many times. The DNA ends 3 residues before the CDR3 does, and the rest of the CDR3 is filled in from the germline J gene. The rearrangement uses TRBV20-1 and TRBJ1-1, with D possibly being TRBD1 (6 bases). Trimming shortened V by 1 base and J by 1 base, and 10 bases separated the two germline ends. The CDR3 runs 14 residues. Looked up from germline, CDR1 is DFQATT and CDR2 is SNEGSKA (reference sequence). The CDR3 reads CSARGTAGNTEAFF. The DNA read from the CDR3 is TGCAGTGCTAGAGGGACAGCCGGGAACACTGAA.

This clone occurred many times. Read sequence stops 3 residues before the CDR3 end, and the germline J gene provides the missing end. This sequence joins TRBV6-1 and TRBJ2-6, with D possibly being TRBD1 (5 bases). CDR1 and CDR2 from the germline V gene are MNHNS and SASEGT. Trimming shortened V by 2 bases and J by 0 bases, and 8 bases separated the two germline ends. This CDR3 has 16 residues. The CDR3 reads CASSERGYSGANVLTF. CDR3 DNA (partial): TGTGCCAGCAGTGAAAGGGGTTACTCTGGGGCCAACGTC.

This clone appeared a few times. The CDR3 end is not reached by the read, which stops 3 residues before it; the germline J gene fills it in. This rearrangement joins TRBV7-9 to TRBJ2-5; weak D call: TRBD2 (6 bases). V was cut by 8 bases and J by 2 bases, with 6 bases left in between. The germline V gene has CDR1 SEHNR and CDR2 FQNEAQ (reference sequence). This CDR3 contains 11 residues. Here the CDR3 reads CASGGQETQYF. CDR3 DNA (partial): TGTGCCAGCGGGGGGCAAGAGACC. Variable domain in full (rest from reference TRBV7-9 and TRBJ2-5): DTGVSQNPRHKITKRGQNVTFRCDPISEHNRLYWYRQTLGQGPEFLTYFQNEAQLEKSRLLSDRFSAERPKGSFSTLEIQRTEQGDSAMYLCASGGQETQYFGPGTRLLVL.

A remark on this clone: The CDR3 is cut off 3 residues early in the read; its end comes from the germline J gene. This chain uses TRBV5-1 with TRBJ2-1; 8 nucleotides agree with TRBD2. This CDR3 has 16 amino acids. Germline CDR1 reads SGHRS; CDR2 reads YFSETQ. V dropped 0 bases and J dropped 6; count of bases not matched to a gene: 8. CDR3 region: CASSLGSGMTVNEQFF. The DNA read from the CDR3 is TGCGCCAGCAGCTTGGGTAGCGGGATGACCGTCAATGAG.

This clone was seen ten or more times. The read terminates 3 residues ahead of where the CDR3 ends, so the germline J gene completes it. V is TRBV12-3 or TRBV12-4 and J is TRBJ2-7, with D possibly TRBD1 on 6 matching bases. The length of the CDR3 is 14 residues. V was shortened by 6 bases and J by 3 bases, with 15 bases between the two germline ends. The CDR3 is CASSADRRIYEQYF. Incomplete CDR3 DNA: TGTGCCAGCAGCGCCGACAGGAGGATCTACGAG.

This clone has a count of ten or more. The CDR3 end is not reached by the read, which stops 3 residues before it; the germline J gene fills it in. V usage is TRBV7-9 and J usage is TRBJ2-2; 8 bases agree with TRBD2. The CDR3 spans 15 residues. Germline-derived CDR1 and CDR2 are SEHNR and FQNEAQ (reference sequence). After removal of 4 bases from V and 6 bases from J, the junction contained 7 bases not matched to a gene. The CDR3 sequence is CASSSGLEVAGELFF. CDR3 bases read: TGTGCCAGCAGCTCGGGACTAGAGGTAGCCGGGGAG.

This clone was seen many times. The CDR3 end lies 3 residues beyond the end of the read and is filled in from the germline J gene. The chain joins TRBV9 to TRBJ2-1; D might be TRBD2 (6 bases). V dropped 0 bases and J dropped 0 bases, with 13 bases sitting between them. In germline, CDR1 is SGDLS, CDR2 YYNGEE. The CDR3 spans 17 residues. CDR3 in amino acids: CASSVVSGLSSYNEQFF. CDR3 bases read: TGTGCCAGCAGCGTAGTCTCGGGACTTAGCTCCTACAATGAG.

Relative to its sample, this clone is medium-sized (0.01 to 0.1%). Sequencing ends 3 residues short of the CDR3 end; the germline J gene provides the rest. The chain combines TRBV20-1 with TRBJ1-4; no definite D call. The CDR3 runs to 13 residues. Germline V CDR1 and CDR2: DFQATT, SNEGSKA (reference sequence). Trimming left V 6 bases short and J 2 bases short, with 10 bases between. This CDR3 is CSAKGGTNEKLFF. The part of the CDR3 DNA that was read is TGCAGTGCGAAGGGTGGTACTAATGAAAAA.

This clone showed up many times. The read finishes 3 residues shy of the CDR3 end, and the germline J gene is used to complete it. The rearrangement links TRBV4-2 to TRBJ2-6, with 8 bases aligning to TRBD1. V lost 4 bases to trimming and J lost 0 bases; unmatched junction nucleotides: 5. CDR1 is LGHNA, CDR2 YNFKEQ, per germline. CDR3 length equals 17 residues. The DNA read from the CDR3 is TGTGCCAGCAGCCCGCCGGACAGGGCCTCTGGGGCCAACGTC. This encodes CASSPPDRASGANV. The whole CDR3 region reads CASSPPDRASGANVLTF.

Many counts were recorded for this clone. The read terminates 3 residues before the CDR3 end, so the remaining end is supplied by the germline J gene. This chain links TRBV29-1 with TRBJ2-3, with D perhaps matching TRBD1 or TRBD2 (6 bases each). The CDR3 covers 16 residues. The germline V and J ends were trimmed by 2 bases and 6 bases, with 21 bases remaining between them. Germline values: CDR1 SQVTM, CDR2 ANQGSEA. The sequenced CDR3 bases are TGCAGCGTTGAATCCCCCCCAGGGGAGGTAGGGGATACG. Protein product: CSVESPPGEVGDT. The complete CDR3 protein is CSVESPPGEVGDTQYF.

This clone was seen many times. CDR3 in amino acids: CASRSGQGRAEAFF. The CDR3 bases that were read are TGCGCCAGCAGATCTGGACAGGGGAGGGCTGAA. The chain employs TRBV5-1 and TRBJ1-1, with 9 bases matching TRBD1. The missing CDR3 end, 3 residues past where the read stops, is filled in from the germline J gene. Germline CDR1 SGHRS, CDR2 YFSETQ. The V and J ends lost 5 bases and 6 bases, in that order; junction bases with no gene match: 8. This CDR3 region has 14 residues.

At least ten counts were recorded for this clone. Read data end 3 residues before the CDR3 end; the end is taken from the germline J gene. The V and J genes are TRBV10-3 and TRBJ2-2; the match to TRBD2 covers 8 bases. CDR1 and CDR2 (germline): ENHRY, SYGVKD. V trimming: 3 bases; J trimming: 3 bases; junction bases outside the gene matches: 3. This CDR3 has 15 residues. CDR3 sequence reads: CAISESGRDTGELFF. CDR3 bases read: TGTGCCATCAGTGAAAGCGGGAGAGACACCGGGGAG.

This clone came up many times. Sequencing ends 3 residues short of the CDR3 end; the germline J gene provides the rest. The chain employs TRBV4-1 and TRBJ2-5; possibly TRBD1 for D (6 bases). The CDR3 spans 14 residues. The germline V gene has CDR1 MGHRA and CDR2 YSYEKL. V was pared by 3 bases and J by 4 bases, with 12 bases between. The sequenced CDR3 bases are TGCGCCAGCAGCCACCTACAGGGATCAGAGACC. It translates to CASSHLQGSET. The entire CDR3 protein reads CASSHLQGSETQYF.

Ten or more counts support this clone. Read sequence stops 3 residues before the CDR3 end, and the germline J gene provides the missing end. The chain joins TRBV6-2 or TRBV6-3 to TRBJ1-5, with D possibly being TRBD1 (5 bases). Germline V gene data show CDR1 as MNHEY and CDR2 as SVGEGT. Between the trimmed V and J ends, which lost 5 bases and 7 bases, there was a span of 15 bases. CDR3 size: 14 residues. The CDR3 DNA, read in part, is TGTGCCAGCAGTGGGGCGGGGTGGGACCAGCCC. Translation: CASSGAGWDQP. The whole CDR3 reads CASSGAGWDQPQHF.

At least ten counts were recorded for this clone. The sequence runs out 3 residues before the end of the CDR3; the remainder is reconstructed from the germline J gene. The chain is built from TRBV20-1 and TRBJ2-3, with D possibly being TRBD1 (6 bases). V lost 3 bases and J 0 bases, leaving 16 bases between the germline ends. CDR3 length: 16 amino acids. Germline CDR1 is DFQATT and CDR2 is SNEGSKA (reference sequence). This CDR3 is CSASGPGTTSTDTQYF. Partial CDR3 DNA: TGCAGTGCTAGCGGCCCCGGGACAACTAGCACAGATACG.